A selection of T cell receptor beta chains follows, all from one sample in a study of regulatory T cells in long-lasting Graves disease. TCRdb re-analysed the multiplex PCR reads in MiXCR, keeping a single row per CDR3 protein. The table lists 400,000 to 500,000 distinct CDR3 sequences, 20% to 25% of them singletons. The specimen was peripheral blood mononuclear cells (PBMCs), collected when the disease was refractory, from a patient treated with antithyroid drugs. The receptors derive from a female donor with Graves disease. The CDR3 runs from the conserved cysteine through the conserved F or W. Clone size, where shown, is once, few, many, or a class for clones that have expanded.

v_call clone_size cdr3_aa
TRBV27 many CASSREGQGPGYTF
TRBV20-1 - CSARDRGGEQYF
TRBV28 few CASSLAGSVSLVQFF
TRBV13 - CASSPRQATLSYNEQFF
TRBV10-3 many CAIRGTGGDLETQYF
TRBV28 - CASKDVRTQETQYF
TRBV7-2 - CASSLSGLSNQPQHF
TRBV5-4 - CASSLSPDRRDIQYF
TRBV7-7 - CASSPTGVTDTQYF
TRBV24-1 few CATSDSKDSYNEKLFF
TRBV20-1 - CSAPSSNPGPITEAFF
TRBV2 - CASSQAPPRQSNTGELFF
TRBV29-1 - CSVVVRMGYEQYF
TRBV9 few CASSPTPQETQYF
TRBV20-1 many CSAKPDRDRLNTEAFF
TRBV28 - CASSPGAQNYNEQFF
TRBV2 many CATRDQAGNQPQHF
TRBV7-2 - CASSSFGGATGELFF
TRBV11-1 many CASSRTESTQYF
TRBV18 many CASSPLISEAFF
TRBV28 many CASTNQETQYF
TRBV19 - CASSTFDSEGRAFF
TRBV18 - CASSLRDRAGRVLNEQFF
TRBV6-5 few CASSYAAGTGTHEQYF
TRBV20-1 - CSARDRGSTEAFF
TRBV29-1 many CSVGQGRKEQYF